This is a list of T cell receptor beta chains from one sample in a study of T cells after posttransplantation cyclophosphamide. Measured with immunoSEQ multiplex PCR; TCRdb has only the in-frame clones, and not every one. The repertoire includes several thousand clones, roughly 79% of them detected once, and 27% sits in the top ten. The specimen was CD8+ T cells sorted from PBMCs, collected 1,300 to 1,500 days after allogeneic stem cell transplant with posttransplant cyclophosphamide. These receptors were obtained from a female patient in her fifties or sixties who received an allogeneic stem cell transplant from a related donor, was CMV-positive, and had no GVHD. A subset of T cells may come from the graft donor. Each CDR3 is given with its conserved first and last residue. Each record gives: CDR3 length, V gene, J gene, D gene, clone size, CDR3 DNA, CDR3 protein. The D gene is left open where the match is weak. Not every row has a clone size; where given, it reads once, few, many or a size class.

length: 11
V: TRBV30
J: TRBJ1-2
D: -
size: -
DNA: TGTGCCTGGAGAGATACAGGGTCCTACACCTTC
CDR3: CAWRDTGSYTF

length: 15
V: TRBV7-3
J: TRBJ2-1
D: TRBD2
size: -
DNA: TGTGCCAGCAGCTCCGGTTCTAGCGGGATTAATGAGCAGTTCTTC
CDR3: CASSSGSSGINEQFF

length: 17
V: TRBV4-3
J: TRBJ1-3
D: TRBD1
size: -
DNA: TGCGCCAGCAGCCAAGATCCTCCGACAGGGGTGGGAAACACCATATATTTT
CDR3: CASSQDPPTGVGNTIYF

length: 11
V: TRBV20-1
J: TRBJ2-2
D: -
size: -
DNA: TGCAGTGTTCCGGAGAACGGGGAGCTGTTTTTT
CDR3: CSVPENGELFF

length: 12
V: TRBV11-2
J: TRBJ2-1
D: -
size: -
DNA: TGTGCCAGCAGATCCCTAGGGGATGAGCAGTTCTTC
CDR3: CASRSLGDEQFF

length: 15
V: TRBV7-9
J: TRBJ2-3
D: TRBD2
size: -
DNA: TGTGCCAGCAGCCACGAGCTAGCGGGAGCAGATACGCAGTATTTT
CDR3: CASSHELAGADTQYF

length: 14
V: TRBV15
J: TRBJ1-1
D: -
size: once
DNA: TGTGCCACCTTGGACGGACAGTTGAGCACTGAAGCTTTCTTT
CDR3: CATLDGQLSTEAFF

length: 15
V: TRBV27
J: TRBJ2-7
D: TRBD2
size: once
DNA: TGTGCCAGCAGTTCCGGGACTAGCGGTTCCTACGAGCAGTACTTC
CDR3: CASSSGTSGSYEQYF

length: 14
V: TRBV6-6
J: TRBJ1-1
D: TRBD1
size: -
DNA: TGTGCCAGCAGTCCGACAGGGACGAACACTGAAGCTTTCTTT
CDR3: CASSPTGTNTEAFF

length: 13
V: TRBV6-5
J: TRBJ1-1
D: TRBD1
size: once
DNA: TGTGCCAGCAGCGAAATGGGACAGTTTTCAGCTTTCTTT
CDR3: CASSEMGQFSAFF

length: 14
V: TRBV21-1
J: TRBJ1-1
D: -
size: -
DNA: TGTGCCAGCAGCAAACGGGGGACGTGCACTGAAGCTTTCTTT
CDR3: CASSKRGTCTEAFF

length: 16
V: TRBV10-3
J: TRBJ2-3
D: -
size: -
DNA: TGTGCCATCAGTGAGTCGCAGGCAGGGTTGAAGAATACGCAGTATTTT
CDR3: CAISESQAGLKNTQYF

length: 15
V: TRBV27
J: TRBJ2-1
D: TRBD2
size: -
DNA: TGTGCCAGCAGTCCCGGGACTAGCGGGAGGCATGCGCAGTTCTTC
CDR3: CASSPGTSGRHAQFF

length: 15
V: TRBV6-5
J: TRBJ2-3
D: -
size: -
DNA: TGTGCCAGCAGTCCTACAGGGTCGTTTGCAGATACGCAGTATTTT
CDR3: CASSPTGSFADTQYF

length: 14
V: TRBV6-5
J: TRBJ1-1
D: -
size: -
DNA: TGTGCCAGCAGTTACGGGGGCCCGGGGACTGAAGCTTTCTTT
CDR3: CASSYGGPGTEAFF

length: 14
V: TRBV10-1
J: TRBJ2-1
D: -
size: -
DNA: TGCGCCAGCAGTGCTGGGTACCTAGTGCATGAGCAGTTCTTC
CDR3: CASSAGYLVHEQFF

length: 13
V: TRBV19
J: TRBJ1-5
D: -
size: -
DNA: TGTGCCAGTAGTTCGCTCGGGGGACAGCCCCAGCATTTT
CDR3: CASSSLGGQPQHF

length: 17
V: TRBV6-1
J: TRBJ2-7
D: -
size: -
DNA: TGTGCCAGCAGTGAATCCTTCATCGGGAGAGGCTCCTACGAGCAGTACTTC
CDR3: CASSESFIGRGSYEQYF

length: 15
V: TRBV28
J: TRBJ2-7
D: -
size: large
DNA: TGTGCCAGCAGTCCCCCCGGCAGCCCGGGCTACGAGCAGTACTTC
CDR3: CASSPPGSPGYEQYF

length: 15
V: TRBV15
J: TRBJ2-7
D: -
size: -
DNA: TGTGCCACCAGCGGCGATGCTTTCGGGGACTACGAGCAGTACTTC
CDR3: CATSGDAFGDYEQYF

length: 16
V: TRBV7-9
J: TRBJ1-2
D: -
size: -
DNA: TGTGCCAGCAGCCGACCGAGGAGCCAGCTAAACTATGGCTACACCTTC
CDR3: CASSRPRSQLNYGYTF

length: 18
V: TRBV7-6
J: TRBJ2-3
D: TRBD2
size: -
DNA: TGTGCCAGCAGCTCAAAACCGGGACTAGCGGGAGGGACAGATACGCAGTATTTT
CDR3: CASSSKPGLAGGTDTQYF

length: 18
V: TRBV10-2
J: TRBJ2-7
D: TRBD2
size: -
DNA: TGCGCCAGCAGTGCTGTCCTAGCGGGAGGGCCGGTACCCTACGAGCAGTACTTC
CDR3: CASSAVLAGGPVPYEQYF

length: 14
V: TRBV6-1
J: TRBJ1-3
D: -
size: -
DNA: TGTGCCAGCGGTGTTGACGAGGGAGGAAACACCATATATTTT
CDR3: CASGVDEGGNTIYF

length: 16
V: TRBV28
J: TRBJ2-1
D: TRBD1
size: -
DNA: TGTGCCAGCGAAGTTGACAGGGGTTCGATTGGCAATGAGCAGTTCTTC
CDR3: CASEVDRGSIGNEQFF

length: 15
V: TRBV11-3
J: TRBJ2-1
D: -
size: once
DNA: TGTGCCAGCAGCGTAGATCCGGGAGAGGGATATGAGCAGTTCTTC
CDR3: CASSVDPGEGYEQFF

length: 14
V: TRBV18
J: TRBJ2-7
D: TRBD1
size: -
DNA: TGTGCCAGCTCACCGGACAGGGGTTCGTACGAGCAGTACTTC
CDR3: CASSPDRGSYEQYF

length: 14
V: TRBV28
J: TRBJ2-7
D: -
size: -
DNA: TGTGCCAGCAGCCCAGGTGTGGGCCCCTACGAGCAGTACTTC
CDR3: CASSPGVGPYEQYF

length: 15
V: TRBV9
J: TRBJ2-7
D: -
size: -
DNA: TGTGCCAGCAGCGTAGGGGGACTGCCCACCTACGAGCAGTACTTC
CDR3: CASSVGGLPTYEQYF

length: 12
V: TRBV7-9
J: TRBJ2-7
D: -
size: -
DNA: TGTGCCAGCAGCTCCACAATCTACGAGCAGTACTTC
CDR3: CASSSTIYEQYF

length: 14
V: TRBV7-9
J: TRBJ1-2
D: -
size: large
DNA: TGTGCCAGCAGCTCAGGGTCCTCTAACTATGGCTACACCTTC
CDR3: CASSSGSSNYGYTF

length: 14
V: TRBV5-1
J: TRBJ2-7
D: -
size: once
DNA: TGCGCCAGCAGCTTGAGCGGGCTATCCTACGAGCAGTACTTC
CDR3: CASSLSGLSYEQYF

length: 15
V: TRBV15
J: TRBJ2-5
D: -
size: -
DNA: TGTGCCACCAGCGAGGGAGCATTGGGGCAAGAGACCCAGTACTTC
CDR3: CATSEGALGQETQYF

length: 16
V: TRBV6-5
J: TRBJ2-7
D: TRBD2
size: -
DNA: TGTGCCAGCAGTTACTCATCTGGACTAGCAACCTACGAGCAGTACTTC
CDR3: CASSYSSGLATYEQYF

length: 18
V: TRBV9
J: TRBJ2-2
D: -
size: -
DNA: TGTGCCAGCAGCGTAGGTGGAGGGGCAGCCCTCCCCACCGGGGAGCTGTTTTTT
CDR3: CASSVGGGAALPTGELFF